This T cell receptor beta chain emerged from a study of cytomegalovirus exposure and HLA in healthy donors. Study-level findings and limits: Three of the chains that were CMV-associated were confirmed in vitro to be specific for CMV antigens. Cytomegalovirus association was assigned to about 150 TCR beta chains.

On this clone: Its antigen remains unknown.

CDR1 is SGHDT, CDR2 YYEEEE, per germline. The CDR3 is made up of 14 amino acids. V gave up 2 bases and J gave up 2 bases, with 11 bases separating them. Data came from immunoSEQ multiplex PCR; TCRdb stores just in-frame clones and leaves some out. The sample lists more than 250,000 clones, approximately 86% occurring once. The specimen sequenced was PBMCs. The chain uses TRBV5-6 and TRBJ2-7; no clear D gene. This receptor was obtained from a woman in her twenties or thirties in good health and CMV-seropositive. The DNA of the CDR3 is TGTGCCAGCAGCTTCCCCACAACCACCTACGAGCAGTACTTC. Encoded protein: CASSFPTTTYEQYF.